This T cell receptor beta chain was retrieved from a study of identical twins. The CDR3 has 18 residues. V dropped 7 bases and J dropped 0; count of bases not matched to a gene: 15. Unique molecular identifiers were in the cDNA, with template-switch universal primer binding. TCRdb analysed the 5' RACE reads with MiXCR anew, one entry per CDR3 protein. The sample has hundreds of thousands of distinct CDR3 sequences, more than 8% seen once. General study findings and limits: In drawing conclusions, the study used cross-sectional statistical analysis and did not follow the same donors. Models underestimated how often monozygotic twins shared out-of-frame TCR alpha. Low generation-probability sequences were in excess among twin-shared out-of-frame alpha sequences.

At least ten counts were recorded for this clonotype. Its antigen remains unknown. These records were also assigned to another study, of yellow fever vaccine responses in identical twins.

The specimen was CD8+ T cells sorted from blood. The receptor was isolated from a woman aged 18-29 years in good health. The rearrangement joins TRBV12-3 or TRBV12-4 to TRBJ2-3; 8 bases are shared with TRBD2. The CDR3: CASTLQLAERGSTDTQYF. The DNA of the CDR3 is TGTGCCAGCACTCTGCAACTAGCGGAGAGGGGAAGCACAGATACGCAGTATTTT.